This section outlines one T cell receptor (beta chain) sequence together with its context. This entry belongs to a study of blood T cell repertoires in COVID-19. The V and J ends lost 4 bases and 2 bases respectively, with 5 bases between them. CDR3 size: 12 residues. Looked up from germline, CDR1 is SGHNT and CDR2 is YYREEE (reference sequence). Some clones are missing from TCRdb's copy, which holds only in-frame ones; the method was immunoSEQ multiplex PCR. The sample contains roughly 80,000 clones, roughly nine tenths of which appear only once. The J gene is TRBJ2-3, the V gene TRBV5-4; D gene unclear. The receptor's source is a man between 50 and 59 years old with COVID-19, enrolled during active disease. The sequenced material came from peripheral blood. The CDR3 protein is CASSPYTDTQYF. CDR3 DNA sequence: TGTGCCAGCAGCCCCTACACAGATACGCAGTATTTT. Supplemented by reference TRBV5-4 and TRBJ2-3, the full variable domain reads ETGVTQSPTHLIKTRGQQVTLRCSSQSGHNTVSWYQQALGQGPQFIFQYYREEENGRGNFPPRFSGLQFPNYSSELNVNALELDDSALYLCASSPYTDTQYFGPGTRLTVL.